This T cell receptor (beta chain) came from a study of T cell responses to AZD1222 COVID-19 vaccine. The protocol was immunoSEQ multiplex PCR, while the TCRdb copy is restricted to in-frame clones and leaves out a portion. The table has about 85,000 clones, about 90% seen once; the top ten hold roughly 7.6%. Trimming took 7 bases from V and 0 from J, leaving 4 bases between them. The CDR3 spans 13 residues. In germline, CDR1 is MNHEY, CDR2 SMNVEV (reference sequence). The sequencing here drew on peripheral blood, taken on day 0 of AZD1222 vaccination. V usage is TRBV27 and J usage is TRBJ2-6; D is ambiguous. This receptor was obtained from an adult in good health. The CDR3, as DNA: TGTGCCAGCAAAAACTCTGGGGCCAACGTCCTGACTTTC. This encodes CASKNSGANVLTF.